These T cell receptor beta chains were read from a single sample in a study of cytomegalovirus exposure and HLA in healthy donors. The repertoire was sequenced with immunoSEQ multiplex PCR; TCRdb's copy has only in-frame clones and lacks some. The data hold roughly 130,000 clones, with about 80% observed a single time. The sequenced sample consisted of PBMCs. These receptors were obtained from a male donor in good health and CMV-seronegative. The CDR3 runs from the conserved cysteine through the conserved F or W. The order of the fields is CDR3 protein, CDR3 DNA, D gene, clone size, J gene, V gene, CDR3 length. D genes are given only for firm matches. Size is stated for part of the rows, as once, few or many counts, or as a class when the clone is expanded.

CASGETDEAFF | TGCGCCAGTGGGGAGACGGATGAAGCTTTCTTT | - | few | TRBJ1-1 | TRBV5-1 | 11
CASSQGYQGNSGNTIYF | TGCGCCAGCAGCCAAGGGTATCAGGGGAACTCTGGAAACACCATATATTTT | - | - | TRBJ1-3 | TRBV4-1 | 17
CASSLGGPNYGYTF | TGTGCCAGCAGCCTAGGAGGTCCTAACTATGGCTACACCTTC | - | - | TRBJ1-2 | TRBV11-2 | 14
CASSALAGAQEQYF | TGTGCCAGCAGCGCACTAGCGGGAGCCCAGGAGCAGTACTTC | TRBD2 | - | TRBJ2-5 | TRBV9 | 14
CASSPIAGGSTDTQYF | TGCGCCAGCAGCCCTATAGCGGGAGGGAGCACAGATACGCAGTATTTT | TRBD2 | once | TRBJ2-3 | TRBV5-1 | 16
CASSLLVDEQYF | TGTGCCAGCAGTTTATTAGTGGACGAGCAGTACTTC | - | - | TRBJ2-7 | TRBV28 | 12
CVLRAASYNEQFF | TGTGTCTTGCGGGCTGCCTCCTACAATGAGCAGTTCTTC | - | few | TRBJ2-1 | TRBV7-9 | 13
CASSIRVGQGQETQYF | TGTGCCAGTAGTATCCGTGTAGGACAGGGTCAAGAGACCCAGTACTTC | TRBD1 | - | TRBJ2-5 | TRBV19 | 16
CSARGARLEYF | TGCAGTGCTAGAGGGGCTCGTTTGGAGTACTTC | - | once | TRBJ2-5 | TRBV20-1 | 11
CASSSPRGGAEDNEQFF | TGTGCCAGCAGTTCCCCCCGCGGGGGGGCTGAGGACAATGAGCAGTTCTTC | TRBD2 | - | TRBJ2-1 | TRBV28 | 17
CASSLGQGGAFF | TGTGCCAGCAGCCTGGGACAGGGAGGAGCTTTCTTT | TRBD1 | - | TRBJ1-1 | TRBV7-9 | 12
CASSQRDRDSYGYTF | TGCGCCAGCAGCCAACGGGACAGGGACTCCTATGGCTACACCTTC | TRBD1 | - | TRBJ1-2 | TRBV4-1 | 15
CASTQISSYNSPLHF | TGTGCCAGCACTCAGATCAGCTCCTATAATTCACCCCTCCACTTT | - | - | TRBJ1-6 | TRBV28 | 15
CASSLSASGVPPYNEQFF | TGCGCCAGCAGCCTCTCAGCTAGCGGGGTTCCACCCTACAATGAGCAGTTCTTC | TRBD2 | few | TRBJ2-1 | TRBV4-1 | 18
CASSESRGRQPQHF | TGTGCCAGCAGTGAATCGAGGGGGCGGCAGCCCCAGCATTTT | TRBD1 | - | TRBJ1-5 | TRBV6-1 | 14
CASSAQTGAAGELFF | TGCGCCAGCAGCGCCCAGACAGGGGCCGCCGGGGAGCTGTTTTTT | TRBD1 | - | TRBJ2-2 | TRBV5-1 | 15
CASPSGGASYNEQFF | TGTGCCAGCCCTAGCGGGGGGGCCTCCTACAATGAGCAGTTCTTC | TRBD2 | - | TRBJ2-1 | TRBV6-1 | 15
CAFILGDRGSAFF | TGTGCCTTTATCTTAGGGGACAGGGGTTCTGCTTTCTTT | TRBD1 | - | TRBJ1-1 | TRBV30 | 13
CASSSRTGAVTEAFF | TGCGCCAGCAGCTCCCGGACAGGGGCGGTAACTGAAGCTTTCTTT | TRBD1 | - | TRBJ1-1 | TRBV4-1 | 15